These 27 T cell receptor beta chains were all obtained from the same sample, sequenced in a study of blood T cell repertoires in COVID-19. Sequencing used immunoSEQ multiplex PCR; TCRdb keeps in-frame clones, though not all of them. Of 70,000 or so clones in the sample, 70% to 75% were seen once. Sequencing was performed on peripheral blood. The receptor set was obtained from a man between 65 and 79 years old with acute or convalescent COVID-19.

The V and J genes are TRBV28 and TRBJ1-5; 7 nucleotides align to TRBD1. The germline gives CDR1 MDHEN, CDR2 SYDVKM. V lost 7 bases and J lost 3; bases outside the gene matches: 6. The CDR3 is 14 amino acids. CDR3 sequence (DNA): TGTGCCAGCACCGCGGGGACAGTCAATCAGCCCCAGCATTTT. This encodes CASTAGTVNQPQHF.

This clone was found a few times. The gene calls are TRBV6-2 or TRBV6-3 and TRBJ2-4; D is possibly TRBD2 (5 bases). V dropped 5 bases and J dropped 6 bases, with 14 bases sitting between them. Germline assignment: CDR1 MNHEY and CDR2 SVGEGT. The length of the CDR3 is 14 residues. CDR3 loop: CASSQPSGRNIQYF. CDR3 in DNA: TGTGCCAGCAGTCAACCCAGCGGAAGAAACATTCAGTACTTC.

The chain recombines TRBV29-1 with TRBJ1-2; TRBD1 agrees at 10 bases. J lost 6 bases, V lost 5 bases, and 9 bases had no gene match. The germline V gene encodes CDR1 SQVTM and CDR2 ANQGSEA. The CDR3 contains 14 residues. CDR3: CSVLTTGGLNGYTF. The DNA for the CDR3 is TGCAGCGTTCTCACGACAGGGGGCTTGAATGGCTACACCTTC. Drawing the rest from reference TRBV29-1 and TRBJ1-2, the complete variable domain is SAVISQKPSRDICQRGTSLTIQCQVDSQVTMMFWYRQQPGQSLTLIATANQGSEATYESGFVIDKFPISRPNLTFSTLTVSNMSPEDSSIYLCSVLTTGGLNGYTFGSGTRLTVV.

This chain uses TRBV28 with TRBJ1-2, with D unresolved. This CDR3 has 14 residues. The V gene's germline CDR1 is MDHEN and CDR2 SYDVKM. Trimming removed 10 bases at V and 2 bases at J, with 17 bases between. The CDR3, as DNA: TGTGCCACCTCACCCGGGTCGCAGAACTATGGCTACACCTTC. Protein sequence: CATSPGSQNYGYTF.

This chain links TRBV10-3 with TRBJ1-2; D is possibly TRBD1 (6 bases). CDR3 size: 14 residues. CDR1 and CDR2 (germline): ENHRY, SYGVKD. Trimming removed 2 bases at V and 1 base at J, with 8 bases between. CDR3 DNA sequence: TGTGCCATCAGTGAGAACAGGGATAACTATGGCTACACCTTC. This encodes CAISENRDNYGYTF.

This clone showed up just once. The chain employs TRBV4-1 and TRBJ1-5; TRBD1 is a possible D gene (5 bases). Germline CDR1 is MGHRA and CDR2 is YSYEKL. The CDR3 consists of 15 residues. V gave up 0 bases and J gave up 2 bases, with 8 bases separating them. The CDR3 sequence is CASSQDRVGNQPQHF. The CDR3 region has the DNA TGCGCCAGCAGCCAAGACAGGGTTGGCAATCAGCCCCAGCATTTT.

The chain employs TRBV5-6 and TRBJ1-2, with D possibly TRBD1 on 5 matching bases. Germline lookup yields CDR1 SGHDT and CDR2 YYEEEE. Trimming removed 2 bases from V and 4 bases from J, with 15 bases in between. This CDR3 is built from 15 residues. CDR3 coding DNA: TGTGCCAGCAGCTTACGAGACAGTCCCGTCTATGGCTACACCTTC. It specifies CASSLRDSPVYGYTF.

This clone was seen more than once but under ten times. The chain combines TRBV7-2 with TRBJ2-1; TRBD2 matches at 8 bases. The CDR3 is 15 residues long. V shed 1 base, J shed 6 bases, and the junction held 5 bases outside the gene matches. The germline CDR1 and CDR2 sequences are SGHTA and FQGNSA. The CDR3 loop reads CASSLGGLVGNEQFF. For the CDR3, the DNA is TGTGCCAGCAGCTTAGGGGGACTAGTTGGCAATGAGCAGTTCTTC.

V usage is TRBV2 and J usage is TRBJ2-7, with D uncertain. Trimming took 0 bases from V and 6 from J, leaving 3 bases between them. CDR1 and CDR2 from the germline V gene are SNHLY and FYNNEI. CDR3 length equals 11 residues. CDR3 sequence reads: CASSEAAEQYF. For the CDR3, the DNA is TGTGCCAGCAGTGAAGCGGCCGAGCAGTACTTC.

This clone was detected only a few times. The rearrangement links TRBV7-9 to TRBJ2-7; 13 nucleotides align to TRBD2. The CDR3 spans 18 residues. CDR1 and CDR2 from the germline V gene are SEHNR and FQNEAQ (reference sequence). The V and J ends lost 5 bases and 1 base, in that order; junction bases with no gene match: 11. The CDR3 DNA is TGTGCCAGCAGCCGTACAGGACTAGCGGGGGAGGTTTCCTACGAGCAGTACTTC. Its translation is CASSRTGLAGEVSYEQYF. The full variable domain, rest sourced from reference TRBV7-9 and TRBJ2-7, is DTGVSQNPRHKITKRGQNVTFRCDPISEHNRLYWYRQTLGQGPEFLTYFQNEAQLEKSRLLSDRFSAERPKGSFSTLEIQRTEQGDSAMYLCASSRTGLAGEVSYEQYFGPGTRLTVT.

The chain carries TRBV28 and TRBJ2-7, with D perhaps TRBD2 (5 bases). Germline V lookup: CDR1 MDHEN, CDR2 SYDVKM. Trimming left V 2 bases short and J 5 bases short, with 7 bases between. This CDR3 has 12 amino acids. Written as DNA, the CDR3 is TGTGCCAGCAGTTTAACGGGGAACGAGCAGTACTTC. Amino acids: CASSLTGNEQYF.

The chain carries TRBV6-5 and TRBJ1-4; the match to TRBD1 covers 8 bases. The CDR3 contains 16 residues. J gave up 6 bases and V 3 bases, and 9 bases lay outside the gene matches. The germline V gene has CDR1 MNHEY and CDR2 SVGAGI. CDR3 DNA sequence: TGTGCCAGCAGTTATTCTCACAGGGGGGGAGATGAAAAACTGTTTTTT. It specifies CASSYSHRGGDEKLFF.

The chain's CDR3 is CASTPLRAGHYGYTF. In nucleotides, the CDR3 is TGTGCCAGTACCCCGCTTCGAGCGGGACACTATGGCTACACCTTC. The chain employs TRBV19 and TRBJ1-2; TRBD1 might be the D (5 bases). The CDR3 contains 15 residues. V was pared by 7 bases and J by 3 bases, with 18 bases between. In germline, CDR1 is LNHDA, CDR2 SQIVND (reference sequence).

The rearrangement joins TRBV7-6 to TRBJ2-5; unclear D gene. The length of the CDR3 is 13 residues. V lost 5 bases and J 1 base, leaving 8 bases between the germline ends. Germline V gene data show CDR1 as SGHVS and CDR2 as FNYEAQ. CDR3 amino acids: CASSPIPQETQYF. CDR3 sequence (DNA): TGTGCCAGCAGCCCAATCCCCCAAGAGACCCAGTACTTC.

The CDR3 protein is CASSPPYPSDEQFF. The CDR3 DNA sequence: TGTGCCAGCTCACCACCTTACCCTAGTGATGAGCAGTTCTTC. This rearrangement joins TRBV18 to TRBJ2-1; no clear D. Germline CDR1 is KGHSH and CDR2 is LQKENI. V dropped 0 bases and J dropped 8 bases, with 11 bases sitting between them. The CDR3 is 14 amino acids.

The chain uses TRBV19 and TRBJ1-2; maybe TRBD1 (5 bases). The CDR3 spans 14 residues. Germline V CDR1 and CDR2: LNHDA, SQIVND (reference sequence). Trimming left V 6 bases short and J 4 bases short, with 15 bases between. CDR3 protein: CASRKGDSAYGYTF. CDR3 coding DNA: TGTGCCAGTAGGAAAGGGGATTCGGCCTATGGCTACACCTTC.

The chain has TRBV5-1 and TRBJ1-2, with 7 bases matching TRBD1. V lost 4 bases to trimming and J lost 1 base; unmatched junction nucleotides: 4. The CDR3 spans 14 residues. Per germline, CDR1 SGHRS and CDR2 YFSETQ. CDR3 amino acids: CASSPDRFNYGYTF. The CDR3 nucleotides are TGCGCCAGCAGCCCGGACAGGTTTAACTATGGCTACACCTTC.

This clone has only a few counts. The CDR3 loop is CASSRGLGNYGYTF. CDR3 in DNA: TGTGCCAGCAGCCGAGGGCTGGGTAACTATGGCTACACCTTC. The J gene is TRBJ1-2, the V gene TRBV14; no reliable D call. The ends were cut back, 4 bases at V and 1 base at J, with 10 bases in the middle. CDR1 and CDR2 from the germline V gene are SGHDN and FVKESK. CDR3 size: 14 residues.

The chain employs TRBV2 and TRBJ1-5; 7 nucleotides agree with TRBD1. Germline V gene lookup returns CDR1 SNHLY and CDR2 FYNNEI. CDR3 size: 15 residues. The trim removed 4 bases at V and 2 bases at J, leaving 5 bases unmatched. The CDR3 nucleotides read TGTGCCAGCAGTGCGACAGGGAGCGGCAATCAGCCCCAGCATTTT. Translation: CASSATGSGNQPQHF.

The rearrangement uses TRBV7-8 and TRBJ1-5; 7 bases fit TRBD1. This CDR3 contains 17 residues. Germline lookup yields CDR1 SGHVS and CDR2 FQNEAQ. The V segment lost 1 base and the J segment 2 bases; nucleotides outside the gene matches: 8. CDR3 amino acids: CASSLGRQGRGNQPQHF. The CDR3, as DNA: TGTGCCAGCAGCTTAGGGAGACAGGGAAGGGGCAATCAGCCCCAGCATTTT. The whole variable domain, remainder taken from reference TRBV7-8 and TRBJ1-5, is GAGVSQSPRYKVAKRGQDVALRCDPISGHVSLFWYQQALGQGPEFLTYFQNEAQLDKSGLPSDRFFAERPEGSVSTLKIQRTQQEDSAVYLCASSLGRQGRGNQPQHFGDGTRLSIL.

The gene calls are TRBV6-5 and TRBJ2-7, with D possibly being TRBD2 (6 bases). In germline, CDR1 is MNHEY, CDR2 SVGAGI. V dropped 2 bases and J dropped 2 bases, with 13 bases sitting between them. The CDR3 runs to 15 residues. The CDR3 sequence: CASSYGGGVPYEQYF. The CDR3 bases are TGTGCCAGCAGTTACGGCGGAGGGGTGCCCTACGAGCAGTACTTC.

The chain combines TRBV6-5 with TRBJ2-1, with 9 positions matching TRBD1. Germline V CDR1 and CDR2: MNHEY, SVGAGI. The CDR3 has 13 residues. Trimming cost V 5 bases and J 8 bases; bases outside gene matches: 4. The CDR3 DNA reads as TGTGCCAGCAGTCCTACAGGGGGCTATGAGCAGTTCTTC. It translates to CASSPTGGYEQFF.

The V call is TRBV29-1, the J call TRBJ2-1, with TRBD2 identical over 8 bases. Germline assignment: CDR1 SQVTM and CDR2 ANQGSEA. The CDR3 is made up of 16 amino acids. The V segment lost 5 bases and the J segment 0 bases; nucleotides outside the gene matches: 9. CDR3 loop: CSVKGTGTSSYNEQFF. CDR3 in DNA: TGCAGCGTTAAGGGAACCGGGACTAGCTCCTACAATGAGCAGTTCTTC.

This clone was detected a few times. Written as DNA, the CDR3 is TGTGCCAGCAGCCCCCGGGGGGGGGCCGCTGAAGCTTTCTTT. Residues: CASSPRGGAAEAFF. The V call is TRBV7-9, the J call TRBJ1-1; perhaps TRBD1 as D (6 bases). The germline CDR1 and CDR2 sequences are SEHNR and FQNEAQ (reference sequence). The V gene lost 5 bases and the J gene lost 6 bases, with 16 bases spanning the gap. This CDR3 has 14 residues.

The chain combines TRBV21-1 with TRBJ1-1; whether TRBD1, the table's D call, matches the DNA was not checked. TRBV21-1 is classified as a pseudogene. The CDR3 is 15 amino acids. The CDR3 sequence is CASGKGRPMNTEAFF. CDR3 nucleotides: TGTGCCAGCGGCAAGGGCAGGCCTATGAACACTGAAGCTTTCTTT.

This sequence joins TRBV4-2 and TRBJ2-1, with 10 bases identical to TRBD1. The CDR3 runs 16 residues. V shed 0 bases and J 8 bases; nucleotides not matched to a gene: 7. Germline CDR1 LGHNA, CDR2 YNFKEQ. The CDR3: CASSQDYGTGVDEQFF. CDR3 coding DNA: TGTGCCAGCAGCCAAGATTACGGGACAGGGGTAGATGAGCAGTTCTTC.

In nucleotides, the CDR3 is TGTGCCAGCAGTTTATGGCCGGGTGACTATGGCTACACCTTC. Protein: CASSLWPGDYGYTF. The chain has TRBV28 and TRBJ1-2, with D hard to call. Germline loops: CDR1 MDHEN, CDR2 SYDVKM. V was shortened by 0 bases and J by 3 bases, with 8 bases between the two germline ends. CDR3 length: 14 amino acids.